This TCR beta chain was observed in a study of Ad26.COV2.S vaccination and SARS-CoV-2 variants. The protocol was immunoSEQ multiplex PCR, while the TCRdb copy is restricted to in-frame clones and leaves out a portion. The repertoire holds approximately 90,000 clones, with approximately 77% as singletons. Study-wide results and caveats: Vaccinees showed greater spike-specific TCR breadth than placebo recipients. Considerable breadth of spike-specific CD8+ and CD4+ T cell responses has reportedly been documented following vaccination. Placebo recipients and vaccine recipients were similar in non-spike TCR breadth.

Of note for this clone: Antigen specificity is unknown.

This TCR derives from a human donor who had recovered from COVID-19. Sequences were derived from peripheral blood, sampled after recovery from COVID-19.

This CDR3 is CAGNRGRRLNTEAFF. CDR3 DNA sequence: TGTGCCGGAAATAGGGGGCGAAGACTGAACACTGAAGCTTTCTTT. The chain has TRBV2 and TRBJ1-1; TRBD1 aligns across 7 bases. Germline V lookup: CDR1 SNHLY, CDR2 FYNNEI. The CDR3 covers 15 residues. Trimming took 11 bases from V and 0 from J; bases not matched to a gene: 12.